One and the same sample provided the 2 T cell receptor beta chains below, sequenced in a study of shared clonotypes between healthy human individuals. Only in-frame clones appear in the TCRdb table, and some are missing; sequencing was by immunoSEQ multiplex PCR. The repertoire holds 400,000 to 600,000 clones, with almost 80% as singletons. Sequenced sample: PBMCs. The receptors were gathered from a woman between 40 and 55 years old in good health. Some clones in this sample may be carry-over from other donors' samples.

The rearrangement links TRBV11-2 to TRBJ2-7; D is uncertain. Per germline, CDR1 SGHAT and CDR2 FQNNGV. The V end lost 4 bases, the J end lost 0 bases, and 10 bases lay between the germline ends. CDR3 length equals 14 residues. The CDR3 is CASSSQLSSYEQYF. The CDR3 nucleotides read TGTGCCAGCAGCTCCCAGTTGAGCTCCTACGAGCAGTACTTC.

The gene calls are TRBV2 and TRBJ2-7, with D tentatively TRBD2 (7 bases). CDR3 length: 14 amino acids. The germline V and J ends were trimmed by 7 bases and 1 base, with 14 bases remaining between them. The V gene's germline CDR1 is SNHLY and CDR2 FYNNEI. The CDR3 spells CASNLQGGSYEQYF. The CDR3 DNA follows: TGTGCCAGCAACCTACAGGGAGGGTCCTACGAGCAGTACTTC.